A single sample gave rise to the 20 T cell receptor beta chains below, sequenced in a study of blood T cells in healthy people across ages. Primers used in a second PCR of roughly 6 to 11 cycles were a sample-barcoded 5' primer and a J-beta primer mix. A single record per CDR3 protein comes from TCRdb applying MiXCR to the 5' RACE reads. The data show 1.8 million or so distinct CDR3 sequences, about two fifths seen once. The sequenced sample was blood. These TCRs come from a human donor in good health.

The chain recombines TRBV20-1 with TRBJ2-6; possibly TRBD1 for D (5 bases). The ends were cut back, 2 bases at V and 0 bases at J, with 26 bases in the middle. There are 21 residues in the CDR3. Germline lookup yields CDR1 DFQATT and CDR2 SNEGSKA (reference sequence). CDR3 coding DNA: TGCAGTGCTAGAACGGAGCCGAGACAGCGAATAAACAGCTCTGGGGCCAACGTCCTGACTTTC. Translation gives CSARTEPRQRINSSGANVLTF.

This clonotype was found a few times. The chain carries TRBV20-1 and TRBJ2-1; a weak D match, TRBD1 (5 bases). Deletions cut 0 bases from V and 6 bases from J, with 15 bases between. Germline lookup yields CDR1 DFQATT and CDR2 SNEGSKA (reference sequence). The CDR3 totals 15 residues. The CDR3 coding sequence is TGCAGTGCTAGAGATGCCCAGCGTGGGGCCAATGAGCAGTTCTTC. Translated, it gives CSARDAQRGANEQFF.

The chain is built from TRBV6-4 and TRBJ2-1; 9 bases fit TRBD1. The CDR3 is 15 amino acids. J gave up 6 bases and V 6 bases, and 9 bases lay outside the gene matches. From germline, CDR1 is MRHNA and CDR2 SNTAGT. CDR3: CASSSGQGTSNEQFF. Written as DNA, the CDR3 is TGTGCCAGCAGCTCGGGACAGGGTACGAGCAATGAGCAGTTCTTC.

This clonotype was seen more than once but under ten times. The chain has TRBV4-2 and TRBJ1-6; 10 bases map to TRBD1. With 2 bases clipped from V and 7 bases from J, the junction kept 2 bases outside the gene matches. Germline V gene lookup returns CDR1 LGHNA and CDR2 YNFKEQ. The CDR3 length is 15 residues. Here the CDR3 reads CASSQPDRGNSPLHF. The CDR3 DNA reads TGTGCCAGCAGCCAACCGGACAGGGGGAATTCACCCCTCCACTTT.

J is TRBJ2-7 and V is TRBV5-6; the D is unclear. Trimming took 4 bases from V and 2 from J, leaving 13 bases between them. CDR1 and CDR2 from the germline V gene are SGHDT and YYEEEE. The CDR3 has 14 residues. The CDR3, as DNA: TGTGCCAGCAGCCAAACGGGTCCAACCTACGAGCAGTACTTC. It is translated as CASSQTGPTYEQYF.

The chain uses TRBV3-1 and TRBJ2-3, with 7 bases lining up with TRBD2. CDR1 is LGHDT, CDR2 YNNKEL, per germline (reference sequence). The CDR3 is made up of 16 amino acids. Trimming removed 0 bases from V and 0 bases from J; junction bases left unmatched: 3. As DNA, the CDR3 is TGTGCCAGCAGCCAAGAGAGCGGGATTAGCACAGATACGCAGTATTTT. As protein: CASSQESGISTDTQYF.

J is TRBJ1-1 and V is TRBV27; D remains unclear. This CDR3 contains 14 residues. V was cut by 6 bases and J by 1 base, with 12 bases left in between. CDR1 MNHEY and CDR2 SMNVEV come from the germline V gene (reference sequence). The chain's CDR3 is CASSPLGRNTEAFF. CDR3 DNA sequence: TGTGCCAGCAGCCCCCTAGGGCGGAACACTGAAGCTTTCTTT.

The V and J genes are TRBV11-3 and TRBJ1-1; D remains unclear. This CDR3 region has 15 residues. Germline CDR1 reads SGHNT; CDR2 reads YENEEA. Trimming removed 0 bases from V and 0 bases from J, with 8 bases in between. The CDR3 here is CASSLDRVLNTEAFF. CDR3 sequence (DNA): TGTGCCAGCAGCTTAGATCGGGTCCTGAACACTGAAGCTTTCTTT.

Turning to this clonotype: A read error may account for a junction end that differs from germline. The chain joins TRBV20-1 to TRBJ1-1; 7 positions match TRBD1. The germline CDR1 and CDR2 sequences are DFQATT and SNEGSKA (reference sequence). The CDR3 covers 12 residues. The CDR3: CQRRDRWIEVFF. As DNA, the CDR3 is TGCCAAAGGCGGGACAGATGGATTGAAGTTTTCTTT.

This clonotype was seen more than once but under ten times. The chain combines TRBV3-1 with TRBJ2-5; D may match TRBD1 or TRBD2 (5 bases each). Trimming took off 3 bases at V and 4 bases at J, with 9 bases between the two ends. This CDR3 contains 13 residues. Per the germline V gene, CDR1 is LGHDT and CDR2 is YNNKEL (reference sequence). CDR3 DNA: TGTGCCAGCAGCCAGGGGGTCGCAGAGACCCAGTACTTC. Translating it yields CASSQGVAETQYF.

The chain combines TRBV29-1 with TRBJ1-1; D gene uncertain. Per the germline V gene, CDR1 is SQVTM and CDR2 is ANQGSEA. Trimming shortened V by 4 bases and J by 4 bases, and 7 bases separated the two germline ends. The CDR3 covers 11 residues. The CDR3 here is CSVVVATEAFF. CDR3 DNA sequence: TGCAGCGTTGTGGTGGCCACTGAAGCTTTCTTT.

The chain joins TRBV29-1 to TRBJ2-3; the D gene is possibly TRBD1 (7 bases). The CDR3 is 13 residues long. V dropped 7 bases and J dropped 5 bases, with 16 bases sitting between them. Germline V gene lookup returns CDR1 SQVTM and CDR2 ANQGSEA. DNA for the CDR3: TGCAGCGCCAATTACAGGGGAGGAGATACGCAGTATTTT. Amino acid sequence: CSANYRGGDTQYF.

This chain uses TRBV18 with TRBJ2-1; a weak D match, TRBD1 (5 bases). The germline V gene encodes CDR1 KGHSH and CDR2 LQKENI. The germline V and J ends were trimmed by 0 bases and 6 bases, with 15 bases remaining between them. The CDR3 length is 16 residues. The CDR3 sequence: CASSPPQAGFINEQFF. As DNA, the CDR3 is TGTGCCAGCTCACCACCTCAGGCAGGGTTTATCAATGAGCAGTTCTTC.

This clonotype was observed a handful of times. The CDR3 nucleotides read TGTGCCAGCAGCCTGCCGGGGGGCCAGAATGAGCAGTTCTTC. Amino acid sequence: CASSLPGGQNEQFF. The rearrangement uses TRBV7-2 and TRBJ2-1; tentative D call: TRBD2 (7 bases). The CDR3 has 14 residues. V gave up 5 bases and J gave up 7 bases, with 15 bases separating them. From germline, CDR1 is SGHTA and CDR2 FQGNSA.

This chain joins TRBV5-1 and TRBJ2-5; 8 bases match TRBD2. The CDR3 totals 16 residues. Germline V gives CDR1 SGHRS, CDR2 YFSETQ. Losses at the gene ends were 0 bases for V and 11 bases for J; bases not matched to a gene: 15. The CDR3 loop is CASSLAGSGGYNEQYF. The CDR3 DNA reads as TGCGCCAGCAGCTTGGCCGGGAGCGGGGGCTACAATGAGCAGTACTTC.

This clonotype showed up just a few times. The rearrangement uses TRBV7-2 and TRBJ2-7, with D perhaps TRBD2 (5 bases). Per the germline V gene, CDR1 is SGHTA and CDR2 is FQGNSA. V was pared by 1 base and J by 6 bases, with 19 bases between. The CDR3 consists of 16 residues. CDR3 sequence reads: CASSLGDFGGLGEQYF. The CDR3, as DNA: TGTGCCAGCAGCTTAGGGGATTTTGGCGGGCTCGGCGAGCAGTACTTC.

In DNA, the CDR3 is TGCAGTGCGCCGAGATTGGAGGCTTTCTTT. Its translation is CSAPRLEAFF. V gene TRBV20-1 combines with J gene TRBJ1-1; D gene ambiguous. This CDR3 contains 10 residues. V was pared by 6 bases and J by 11 bases, with 13 bases between. Germline CDR1 and CDR2: DFQATT and SNEGSKA (reference sequence).

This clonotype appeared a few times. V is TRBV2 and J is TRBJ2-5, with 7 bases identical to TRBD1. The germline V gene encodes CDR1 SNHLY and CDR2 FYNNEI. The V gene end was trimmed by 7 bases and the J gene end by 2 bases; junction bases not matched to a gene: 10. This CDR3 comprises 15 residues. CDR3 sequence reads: CASTVSGQKQETQYF. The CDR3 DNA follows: TGTGCCAGCACCGTGTCGGGACAGAAACAAGAGACCCAGTACTTC.

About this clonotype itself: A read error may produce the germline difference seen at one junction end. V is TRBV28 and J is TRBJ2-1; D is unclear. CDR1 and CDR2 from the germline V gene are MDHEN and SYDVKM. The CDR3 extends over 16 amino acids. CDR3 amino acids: CAGSPPRVGPYNEQFF. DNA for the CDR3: TGTGCCGGCAGTCCCCCCCGGGTTGGACCATACAATGAGCAGTTCTTC.

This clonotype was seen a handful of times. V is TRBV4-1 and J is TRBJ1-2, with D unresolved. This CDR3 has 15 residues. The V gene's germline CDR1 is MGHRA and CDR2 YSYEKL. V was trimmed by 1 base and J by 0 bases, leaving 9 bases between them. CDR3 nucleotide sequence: TGCGCCAGCAGCCAAGGGGTCCTCTCTAACTATGGCTACACCTTC. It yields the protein CASSQGVLSNYGYTF.